This T cell receptor beta chain was documented in a study of blood T cell repertoires in COVID-19. Turning to the study itself: Spain, Italy and the United States supplied samples that represented acute and convalescent COVID-19.

Losses at the gene ends were 6 bases for V and 3 bases for J; bases not matched to a gene: 8. CDR1 is SNHLY, CDR2 FYNNEI, per germline. The CDR3 consists of 15 residues. Measured with immunoSEQ multiplex PCR; TCRdb has only the in-frame clones, and not every one. This sample has some 190,000 clones, with 84% found just once. The chain links TRBV2 to TRBJ2-3; TRBD2 matches 8 bases. The sample comprised peripheral blood. The receptor was isolated from a human donor in a cohort sampled during active COVID-19. The CDR3 coding sequence is TGTGCCAGCAGAGCGGGACTAGGGGTAACAGATACGCAGTATTTT. It is translated as CASRAGLGVTDTQYF.